Reported below is one T cell receptor (beta chain). Antigen: not known. Method: immunoSEQ multiplex PCR; TCRdb's copy keeps in-frame clones and lacks some. The repertoire holds about 140,000 clones, with approximately 84% as singletons. The CDR3 runs 14 residues. V dropped 0 bases and J dropped 7 bases, with 11 bases sitting between them. CDR1 and CDR2 from the germline V gene are SGHRS and YFSETQ. This sample was included in a study of cytomegalovirus exposure and HLA in healthy donors. Across the whole study: A subsequent analysis reported that the 95 to 150 validation repertoires were produced on the same platform that had also been used for the roughly 670 first-cohort repertoires.

Study-wide results and limits: The study put 150 to 200 TCR beta chains on its list as cytomegalovirus-associated. Most TCR sequences proved rare, with some public TCRs found in many donors.

V usage is TRBV5-1 and J usage is TRBJ2-1; maybe TRBD2 (6 bases). The source of this sequence is a woman in her twenties or thirties in good health and CMV-seronegative. The source material was PBMCs. DNA for the CDR3: TGCGCCAGCAGCTTGGAAACTAGCCGGAATGAGCAGTTCTTC. Translating it yields CASSLETSRNEQFF.